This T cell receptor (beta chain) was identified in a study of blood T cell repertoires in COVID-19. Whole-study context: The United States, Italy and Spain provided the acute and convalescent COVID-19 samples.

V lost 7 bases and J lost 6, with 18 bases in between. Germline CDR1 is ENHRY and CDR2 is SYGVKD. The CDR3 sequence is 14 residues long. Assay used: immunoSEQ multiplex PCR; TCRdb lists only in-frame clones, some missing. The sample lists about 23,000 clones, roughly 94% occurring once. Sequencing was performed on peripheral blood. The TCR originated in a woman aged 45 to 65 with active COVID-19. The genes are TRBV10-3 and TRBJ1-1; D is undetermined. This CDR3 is CAIKSAQTEPEAFF. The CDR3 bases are TGTGCCATCAAGAGCGCCCAAACGGAACCTGAAGCTTTCTTT.